This section outlines one T cell receptor (beta chain) sequence together with its context. The record originates from a study of CD8 T cells in Susac syndrome. The V end lost 0 bases, the J end lost 1 base, and 7 bases lay between the germline ends. Germline values: CDR1 SQVTM, CDR2 ANQGSEA. The CDR3 covers 13 residues. Sequencing targeted TCR beta in T cells from blood (CD8+ and CD4+). FACS enriched CD8+ TEMRA cells, while bulk CD8+ and CD4+ were negatively isolated. After extraction with the RNeasy kit, roughly 0.5 to 1 ug of the RNA was reverse transcribed using random hexamers. Amplification of TCR beta CDR3 was carried out by immunoSEQ multiplex PCR, which covered 54 Vbeta and 13 Jbeta segments. TCRdb passed the immunoSEQ multiplex PCR reads through MiXCR, listing each CDR3 protein once. This sample has some 300,000 distinct CDR3 sequences, with 65% to 90% found just once.

The sequenced material came from CD8+ T cells from PBMCs. The origin of this receptor is a human donor with multiple sclerosis. The gene calls are TRBV29-1 and TRBJ2-7; D ambiguous. The CDR3 spells CSVEDSWSYEQYF. The CDR3 coding sequence is TGCAGCGTTGAAGATAGTTGGTCCTACGAGCAGTACTTC.